What follows are 23 T cell receptor beta chains derived from one specimen sequenced in a study of PD-L1 blockade in urothelial cancer. Repertoires were generated with immunoSEQ multiplex PCR, while TCRdb's copy carries only in-frame clones and drops some. The sample carries about 32,000 clones, around 87% recorded once. The sample here was PBMCs, taken around atezolizumab (anti-PD-L1) treatment. Every receptor here comes from a man aged 50 or older with urothelial cancer.

The chain uses TRBV19 and TRBJ1-4; unclear D gene. Germline CDR1 and CDR2: LNHDA and SQIVND (reference sequence). V shed 7 bases and J shed 3 bases, with 15 bases lying between them. CDR3 length equals 15 residues. CDR3 sequence: CASKRLEGSNEKLFF. For the CDR3, the DNA is TGTGCCAGTAAGAGGTTGGAGGGTTCTAATGAAAAACTGTTTTTT.

This sequence joins TRBV13 and TRBJ2-7; D may be TRBD2 (6 bases). The length of the CDR3 is 14 residues. Germline V gene data show CDR1 as PRHDT and CDR2 as FYEKMQ (reference sequence). V lost 5 bases to trimming and J lost 3 bases, with 14 bases between them. CDR3 loop: CASSGRDSDYEQYF. CDR3 nucleotides: TGTGCCAGCAGCGGCCGGGACTCGGACTACGAGCAGTACTTC.

The chain has TRBV6-1 and TRBJ2-1; 8 positions agree with TRBD2. V trimming: 2 bases; J trimming: 6 bases; junction bases outside the gene matches: 9. CDR1 and CDR2 (germline): MNHNS, SASEGT. This CDR3 has 16 amino acids. In DNA form, the CDR3 reads TGTGCCAGCAGTGAAAGCGGGGGCCTTGGTATCAATGAGCAGTTCTTC. Encoded protein: CASSESGGLGINEQFF.

The chain combines TRBV9 with TRBJ2-2; 8 bases are shared with TRBD1. In germline, CDR1 is SGDLS, CDR2 YYNGEE. V was pared by 3 bases and J by 1 base, with 5 bases of the junction left unmatched. This CDR3 region has 16 residues. The CDR3 sequence: CASSGQGAWNTGELFF. In DNA, the CDR3 is TGTGCCAGCAGCGGTCAGGGGGCATGGAACACCGGGGAGCTGTTTTTT.

CDR3 protein: CAGGQGYNSPLHF. The DNA for the CDR3 is TGTGCCGGGGGACAGGGGTATAATTCACCCCTCCACTTT. The rearrangement joins TRBV5-5 to TRBJ1-6; TRBD1 matches at 10 bases. Germline V CDR1 and CDR2: SGHKS, YYEKEE (reference sequence). The CDR3 is made up of 13 amino acids. V dropped 10 bases and J dropped 4; count of bases not matched to a gene: 2.

The chain uses TRBV4-1 and TRBJ2-7, with D perhaps TRBD1 (6 bases). The CDR3 is 16 residues long. Trimming took 4 bases from V and 0 from J, leaving 16 bases between them. Germline CDR1 MGHRA, CDR2 YSYEKL. The CDR3 reads CASSLAPDRSSYEQYF. The CDR3 region has the DNA TGCGCCAGCAGCCTCGCTCCAGACAGGAGCTCCTACGAGCAGTACTTC.

This chain connects TRBV15 to TRBJ1-4, with TRBD1 matching 10 bases. CDR1 and CDR2 from the germline V gene are LNHNV and YYDKDF (reference sequence). V lost 4 bases, J lost 7 bases, and 6 bases stayed unmatched. This CDR3 comprises 15 residues. This CDR3 reads CATSIGQGGGEKLFF. Written as DNA, the CDR3 is TGTGCCACCAGCATCGGACAGGGGGGGGGTGAAAAACTGTTTTTT.

V is TRBV5-1 and J is TRBJ2-5; the D gene is possibly TRBD2 (5 bases). From germline, CDR1 is SGHRS and CDR2 YFSETQ. V lost 2 bases and J lost 5, with 16 bases in between. The CDR3 is 15 amino acids. The chain's CDR3 is CASSLRLQVAETQYF. CDR3 nucleotides: TGCGCCAGCAGCTTAAGACTACAAGTGGCGGAGACCCAGTACTTC.

The chain combines TRBV11-2 with TRBJ2-1, with TRBD1 as a possible D gene (6 bases). CDR3 length: 15 amino acids. CDR1 SGHAT and CDR2 FQNNGV come from the germline V gene. The V end was cut by 3 bases, the J end by 6 bases, with 15 bases between. CDR3 DNA: TGTGCCAGCAGCTTCCGTGGGGGCGAGGGCAATGAGCAGTTCTTC. Its translation: CASSFRGGEGNEQFF.

The chain couples TRBV6-1 to TRBJ2-7; TRBD2 matches at 11 bases. J gave up 3 bases and V 7 bases, and 5 bases lay outside the gene matches. Germline CDR1 reads MNHNS; CDR2 reads SASEGT. The CDR3 spans 14 residues. Here the CDR3 reads CASKGTSGNYEQYF. CDR3 sequence (DNA): TGTGCCAGCAAGGGGACTAGCGGTAACTACGAGCAGTACTTC.

The chain recombines TRBV6-1 with TRBJ1-2, with TRBD1 identical over 8 bases. The CDR3 runs 17 residues. From germline, CDR1 is MNHNS and CDR2 SASEGT. V shed 3 bases, J shed 4 bases, and the junction held 13 bases outside the gene matches. The CDR3 DNA reads as TGTGCCAGCAGTGACCTTATTCCAGGGGGCGCAGGCTATGGCTACACCTTC. Translated: CASSDLIPGGAGYGYTF.

The chain is built from TRBV28 and TRBJ2-3; D is unresolved. The CDR3 contains 14 residues. Germline CDR1 reads MDHEN; CDR2 reads SYDVKM. V shed 0 bases and J shed 2 bases, with 6 bases lying between them. The CDR3 here is CASSLWTITDTQYF. In nucleotides, the CDR3 is TGTGCCAGCAGTTTATGGACAATCACAGATACGCAGTATTTT.

This clone was detected a few times. The V gene is TRBV4-3, the J gene TRBJ1-2, with unresolved D. Germline assignment: CDR1 LGHNA and CDR2 YSLEER. This CDR3 comprises 15 residues. V lost 0 bases and J 8 bases, leaving 16 bases between the germline ends. CDR3 protein: CASSQDTAVTWGYTF. In DNA, the CDR3 is TGCGCCAGCAGCCAAGATACCGCGGTTACGTGGGGCTACACCTTC.

The table lists this clone with a few counts. The genes are TRBV13 and TRBJ1-6, with 9 bases identical to TRBD1. The V and J ends lost 5 bases and 3 bases, in that order; junction bases with no gene match: 5. Germline V gene data show CDR1 as PRHDT and CDR2 as FYEKMQ (reference sequence). The CDR3 spans 16 residues. The CDR3, as DNA: TGTGCCAGCAGCGTCCGGGACAGGGACTATAATTCACCCCTCCACTTT. Its protein product is CASSVRDRDYNSPLHF.

This chain joins TRBV7-9 and TRBJ2-1; TRBD2 matches 11 bases. Germline lookup yields CDR1 SEHNR and CDR2 FQNEAQ (reference sequence). J gave up 0 bases and V 5 bases, and 3 bases lay outside the gene matches. The CDR3 runs 16 residues. CDR3 in DNA: TGTGCCAGCAGCCCGGGACTAGCGGACTCCTACAATGAGCAGTTCTTC. It encodes CASSPGLADSYNEQFF.

This sequence joins TRBV19 and TRBJ1-1; tentative D call: TRBD1 (6 bases). Trimming took 5 bases from V and 0 from J, leaving 16 bases between them. This CDR3 has 16 amino acids. Germline CDR1 LNHDA, CDR2 SQIVND (reference sequence). This CDR3 is CASSSLQGWVNTEAFF. The CDR3 region has the DNA TGTGCCAGTAGTTCACTACAGGGCTGGGTGAACACTGAAGCTTTCTTT.

The chain is built from TRBV2 and TRBJ1-1; maybe TRBD1 (6 bases). Germline V gene data show CDR1 as SNHLY and CDR2 as FYNNEI. The CDR3 is 12 residues long. V dropped 4 bases and J dropped 10 bases, with 13 bases sitting between them. CDR3 sequence (DNA): TGTGCCAGCAGTGCAATAGGACAGTCAGCTTTCTTT. Translation gives CASSAIGQSAFF.

V usage is TRBV25-1 and J usage is TRBJ2-1; D is possibly TRBD2 (6 bases). The V end was cut by 7 bases, the J end by 7 bases, with 8 bases between. This CDR3 has 11 amino acids. Germline CDR1 and CDR2: MGHDK and SYGVNS. This chain's CDR3 is CASNGRNEQFF. The CDR3 DNA sequence: TGTGCCAGCAATGGGAGGAATGAGCAGTTCTTC.

Comment on this clone: Other DNA sequences from this sample encode an identical CDR3 as well. The V and J genes are TRBV9 and TRBJ2-1, with TRBD2 matching 8 bases. The CDR3 extends over 15 amino acids. Per the germline V gene, CDR1 is SGDLS and CDR2 is YYNGEE. V lost 2 bases and J lost 1; bases outside the gene matches: 2. CDR3 sequence reads: CASSVGGGSYNEQFF. The CDR3 DNA reads as TGTGCCAGCAGCGTGGGCGGGGGGTCCTACAATGAGCAGTTCTTC.

The chain links TRBV7-3 to TRBJ2-1; TRBD2 matches at 12 bases. From germline, CDR1 is SGHTA and CDR2 FQGTGA. Germline trimming cut 0 bases from V and 9 bases from J; bases unmatched to any gene: 9. The CDR3 length is 17 residues. This CDR3 reads CASSLTHRLAGDREQFF. Here the CDR3 DNA reads TGTGCCAGCAGCTTAACTCATAGACTAGCGGGGGACCGTGAGCAGTTCTTC.

This clone was seen only once. V is TRBV30 and J is TRBJ1-5, with 7 positions matching TRBD1. The CDR3 loop spans 15 amino acids. Germline V gene data show CDR1 as GTSNPN and CDR2 as SVGIG (reference sequence). V trimming: 1 base; J trimming: 3 bases; junction bases outside the gene matches: 6. In DNA form, the CDR3 reads TGTGCCTGGAGTGCCCACAGGGGAAACAATCAGCCCCAGCATTTT. Protein product: CAWSAHRGNNQPQHF.

V and J are TRBV6-1 and TRBJ1-2, with 8 bases matching TRBD1. CDR1 MNHNS and CDR2 SASEGT come from the germline V gene. Trimming removed 1 base from V and 4 bases from J; junction bases left unmatched: 8. CDR3 length equals 16 residues. The CDR3 DNA follows: TGTGCCAGCAGTGAAGAAGGGACAGGACTTCTCTATGGCTACACCTTC. Protein: CASSEEGTGLLYGYTF.

This sequence joins TRBV19 and TRBJ2-7; possibly TRBD1 for D (5 bases). Trimming removed 8 bases from V and 0 bases from J, with 14 bases in between. The germline gives CDR1 LNHDA, CDR2 SQIVND (reference sequence). The length of the CDR3 is 14 residues. The CDR3 loop is CASSAGPISYEQYF. For the CDR3, the DNA is TGTGCCAGTTCCGCAGGGCCCATCTCCTACGAGCAGTACTTC. Full variable domain (missing parts from reference TRBV19 and TRBJ2-7): DGGITQSPKYLFRKEGQNVTLSCEQNLNHDAMYWYRQDPGQGLRLIYYSQIVNDFQKGDIAEGYSVSREKKESFPLTVTSAQKNPTAFYLCASSAGPISYEQYFGPGTRLTVT.